The rows below give T cell receptor beta chains drawn from one sample of a study of blood T cell repertoires in COVID-19. Only in-frame clones appear in the TCRdb table, and some are missing; sequencing was by immunoSEQ multiplex PCR. The table has some 400,000 clones, roughly 77% seen once. The sample was peripheral blood. Receptors originate from a human donor with acute or convalescent COVID-19. The donor label of this sample is uncertain. Both conserved end residues are trimmed from each CDR3. A D gene is named only where the DNA matches it firmly. The size entry is marked missing in some rows and otherwise reads once, few, many or a size class.

CDR3: ATSQTGSPYEQY; V: TRBV24-1; size: NA; J: TRBJ2-7; D: NA
CDR3: AWSGGLLSNQPQH; V: TRBV30; size: NA; J: TRBJ1-5; D: NA
CDR3: ASSVSGTSYNEQF; V: TRBV25-1; size: NA; J: TRBJ2-1; D: TRBD2
CDR3: ASSSGQGYRNEQF; V: TRBV5-4; size: NA; J: TRBJ2-1; D: TRBD1
CDR3: ASSYARGNFGEQY; V: TRBV6-5; size: NA; J: TRBJ2-7; D: NA
CDR3: ASSPGWQTGLVGEQF; V: TRBV7-9; size: NA; J: TRBJ2-1; D: TRBD1
CDR3: ASSYTGRAGSGYT; V: TRBV6-5; size: NA; J: TRBJ1-2; D: NA
CDR3: ASSLAGGRTEAF; V: TRBV5-8; size: NA; J: TRBJ1-1; D: NA
CDR3: ASRIQFTDTQY; V: TRBV2; size: NA; J: TRBJ2-3; D: NA
CDR3: ASSLDGPGGEQF; V: TRBV5-1; size: NA; J: TRBJ2-1; D: NA
CDR3: AIRSGLAGDTQY; V: TRBV10-3; size: NA; J: TRBJ2-3; D: TRBD2
CDR3: ASSPLEGFGNTEAF; V: TRBV18; size: NA; J: TRBJ1-1; D: NA
CDR3: AWSSGPNEKLF; V: TRBV30; size: NA; J: TRBJ1-4; D: NA
CDR3: ASSYSNTYEQY; V: TRBV6-5; size: NA; J: TRBJ2-7; D: NA
CDR3: ASSYSSGQGNEKLF; V: TRBV5-5; size: NA; J: TRBJ1-4; D: TRBD1
CDR3: ASSSRDYRLNEQF; V: TRBV19; size: NA; J: TRBJ2-1; D: TRBD2
CDR3: ASSFLDRPNTEAF; V: TRBV5-4; size: NA; J: TRBJ1-1; D: TRBD1
CDR3: ASSGGDYNSPLH; V: TRBV2; size: NA; J: TRBJ1-6; D: NA
CDR3: ASSPGTVFTEAF; V: TRBV5-1; size: NA; J: TRBJ1-1; D: NA
CDR3: ASSPSRGESTEAF; V: TRBV18; size: NA; J: TRBJ1-1; D: NA
CDR3: ASSGRDSGIQETQY; V: TRBV7-2; size: once; J: TRBJ2-5; D: NA
CDR3: ASRTGQGYNSPLH; V: TRBV19; size: NA; J: TRBJ1-6; D: TRBD1
CDR3: ASSPWDRTTREQY; V: TRBV5-1; size: NA; J: TRBJ2-7; D: TRBD1
CDR3: ASSRTSGPYEQY; V: TRBV19; size: NA; J: TRBJ2-7; D: TRBD2
CDR3: SVRRYSGQGGQPQH; V: TRBV29-1; size: NA; J: TRBJ1-5; D: NA
CDR3: AISSDRELLAQH; V: TRBV10-3; size: NA; J: TRBJ1-5; D: TRBD1
CDR3: ASSLPGGSSYEQY; V: TRBV11-2; size: NA; J: TRBJ2-7; D: TRBD2
CDR3: ASSYSGGRASEQY; V: TRBV6-5; size: once; J: TRBJ2-7; D: TRBD2
CDR3: ASSETQGTNEKLF; V: TRBV6-1; size: NA; J: TRBJ1-4; D: NA
CDR3: AISGEYPGTGGFEQF; V: TRBV10-3; size: NA; J: TRBJ2-1; D: TRBD1
CDR3: ASRGQGRTETQY; V: TRBV3-1/TRBV3-2; size: NA; J: TRBJ2-5; D: NA
CDR3: ASSGVRQGRSPLH; V: TRBV2; size: few; J: TRBJ1-6; D: TRBD1
CDR3: ASRRKTGGGGELF; V: TRBV6-5; size: NA; J: TRBJ2-2; D: TRBD1
CDR3: ASSETGHREAF; V: TRBV6-1; size: NA; J: TRBJ1-1; D: NA
CDR3: ASSLVAGNTEAF; V: TRBV5-1; size: NA; J: TRBJ1-1; D: NA
CDR3: ASSFGDRDEKLF; V: TRBV7-9; size: NA; J: TRBJ1-4; D: TRBD1
CDR3: AISEGQGTGELF; V: TRBV10-3; size: NA; J: TRBJ2-2; D: TRBD1
CDR3: ASLRDRDEKLF; V: TRBV2; size: NA; J: TRBJ1-4; D: TRBD1
CDR3: ASSLNARGGYSNQPQH; V: TRBV7-8; size: NA; J: TRBJ1-5; D: NA
CDR3: ASGRGGEDSYEQY; V: TRBV6-4; size: NA; J: TRBJ2-7; D: NA